The 6 T cell receptor beta chains listed next were all sequenced from one sample in a study of blood T cell repertoires in COVID-19. Method: immunoSEQ multiplex PCR; TCRdb's copy keeps in-frame clones and lacks some. The table lists more than 60,000 clones, 82% of them singletons. The specimen was peripheral blood. All receptors come from a woman at least 80 years old with acute or convalescent COVID-19.

The chain uses TRBV27 and TRBJ2-1; D gene unclear. Per germline, CDR1 MNHEY and CDR2 SMNVEV (reference sequence). CDR3 length: 15 amino acids. V lost 7 bases to trimming and J lost 0 bases, with 13 bases between them. The CDR3 bases are TGTGCCAGCAATCCTGTTGGCATCTCCTACAATGAGCAGTTCTTC. Translating it yields CASNPVGISYNEQFF.

This clone appeared once. The chain couples TRBV20-1 to TRBJ2-7; D is perhaps TRBD2 (6 bases). Germline CDR1 and CDR2: DFQATT and SNEGSKA (reference sequence). V dropped 1 base and J dropped 6 bases, with 7 bases sitting between them. This CDR3 comprises 11 residues. The chain's CDR3 is CSARGGVEQYF. CDR3 sequence (DNA): TGCAGTGCTAGAGGGGGGGTCGAGCAGTACTTC.

The rearrangement uses TRBV11-2 and TRBJ2-1; 7 nucleotides match TRBD1. The CDR3 contains 17 residues. V was pared by 5 bases and J by 0 bases, with 10 bases of the junction left unmatched. Germline V gene sequence: CDR1 SGHAT, CDR2 FQNNGV. CDR3 sequence reads: CASSRKQGITSYNEQFF. CDR3 coding DNA: TGTGCCAGCAGCCGTAAACAGGGGATAACCTCCTACAATGAGCAGTTCTTC.

This chain uses TRBV12-5 with TRBJ2-5; perhaps TRBD2 as D (6 bases). The V end was cut by 1 base, the J end by 0 bases, with 9 bases between. This CDR3 is 15 amino acids long. The germline gives CDR1 LGHNT, CDR2 FRNRAP. The CDR3 protein is CASGLGGLYQETQYF. CDR3 bases: TGTGCTAGTGGTTTGGGGGGACTGTACCAAGAGACCCAGTACTTC.

This CDR3 reads CASSFGSLAGETQYF. The CDR3 DNA sequence: TGTGCCAGCAGCTTTGGGAGTTTAGCGGGGGAGACCCAGTACTTC. The chain employs TRBV5-6 and TRBJ2-5; 8 bases map to TRBD2. In germline, CDR1 is SGHDT, CDR2 YYEEEE. Trimming removed 2 bases from V and 5 bases from J; junction bases left unmatched: 8. CDR3 length: 15 amino acids.

This clone was picked up a small number of times. The chain uses TRBV2 and TRBJ2-1; 9 nucleotides match TRBD2. V shed 6 bases and J 4 bases; nucleotides not matched to a gene: 10. Germline CDR1 is SNHLY and CDR2 is FYNNEI. The CDR3 has 16 amino acids. The DNA of the CDR3 is TGTGCCAGCAGCCATCGGGGCGGGAGGGCGTACAATGAGCAGTTCTTC. This translates into CASSHRGGRAYNEQFF.